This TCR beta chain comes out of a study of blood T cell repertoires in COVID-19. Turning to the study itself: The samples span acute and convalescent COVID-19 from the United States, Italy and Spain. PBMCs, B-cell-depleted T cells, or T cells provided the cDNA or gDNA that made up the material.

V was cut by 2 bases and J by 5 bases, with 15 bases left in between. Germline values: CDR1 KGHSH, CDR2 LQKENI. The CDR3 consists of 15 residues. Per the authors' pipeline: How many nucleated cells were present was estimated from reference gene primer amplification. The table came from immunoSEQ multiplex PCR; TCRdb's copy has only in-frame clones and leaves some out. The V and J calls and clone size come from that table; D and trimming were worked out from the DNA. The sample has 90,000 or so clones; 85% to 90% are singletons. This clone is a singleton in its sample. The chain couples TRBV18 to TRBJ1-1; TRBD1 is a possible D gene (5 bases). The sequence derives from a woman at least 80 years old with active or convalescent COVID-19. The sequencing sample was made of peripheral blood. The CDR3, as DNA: TGTGCCAGCTCACCAGTTCAGGGTAGGAATACTGAAGCTTTCTTT. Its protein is CASSPVQGRNTEAFF. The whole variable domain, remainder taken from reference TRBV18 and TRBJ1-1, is NAGVMQNPRHLVRRRGQEARLRCSPMKGHSHVYWYRQLPEEGLKFMVYLQKENIIDESGMPKERFSAEFPKEGPSILRIQQVVRGDSAAYFCASSPVQGRNTEAFFGQGTRLTVV.